This TCR beta chain was retrieved from a study of cytomegalovirus exposure and HLA in healthy donors (dated by TCRdb to about 2017). At the level of the whole study: An earlier analysis of several hundred of the donors reported more than 250 Gb of sequence data and approximately 110 million unique TCR beta sequences from roughly 180 million T cells. A separate validation cohort of more than 100 different subjects was used in addition to the roughly 720-subject first cohort. Roughly five DR-DQ haplotypes were handled as single units for association and clustering because linkage in the cohort was strong. On average, 235,054 unique TCR beta nucleotide sequences were sequenced per donor among several hundred genotyped donors of the cohort, with approximately 18% of those sequences being non-productive. Class I and class II HLA loci were covered by the typing at four-digit resolution. The study used immunosequencing to profile the T cell repertoires of several hundred subjects and linked those repertoires to cytomegalovirus serostatus. Rather than drawing on any new phenotypic data, the later analysis identified candidate immune exposures from TCR beta sequences and the way those sequences occurred across donors. The study aimed to test whether cataloging public T cell receptors could reveal signatures of past pathogen exposure. Every discovery cohort repertoire had been produced on one sequencing platform. Donor age, sex, ethnicity and CMV serostatus were collected together with the repertoire data. A later analysis re-analyzed previously published TCR beta repertoires from 500 to 700 donors and added high-resolution HLA genotyping to study TCR occurrence patterns. A later genetic analysis took genome-wide SNP genotypes for about 60% of the roughly 670 donors and used that subset as a discovery cohort. The number of typed donors differed by locus: 629-630 for A, B, C, DRB1 and DQB1; 500 to 550 for DQA1; approximately 600 for DPA1; and 400 to 480 for DPB1. Among the roughly 400 genotyped donors, around 79% belonged to the genetic ancestry cluster associated with self-reported Caucasian donors. To predict cytomegalovirus infection status, the study brought together high-throughput TCR immunosequencing, statistical association of individual TCRs with disease status, and machine learning. An earlier analysis of several hundred of the donors applied high-throughput TCR beta sequencing to assess whether each TCR beta V gene segment acted as functional or pseudogenic. Approximately 300 gigabases of sequencing data and tens of millions of unique TCR sequences made up an early release that covered roughly 670 HLA-typed donors. On the study overall, not on this receptor specifically: In a later analysis, about 17,000 TCR beta sequences were associated with specific HLA alleles at a false discovery rate of 0.05. Across donors, most TCR sequences were observed very rarely, whereas some public TCRs were present in many individuals. Compared with equally common non-associated chains, HLA-associated TCR beta chains in a later analysis were more clonally expanded and had lower generation probabilities. About 17 rarely observed V segments, including chromosome 9 orphons, were excluded from the earlier analysis of several hundred of the donors because counts were too low. A later genetic analysis associated a missense DCLRE1C variant with V-gene and J-gene trimming of TCR beta chains, and an independent cohort replicated the association. Cytomegalovirus status was reported to be diagnosed by the classifier with high specificity and sensitivity in both the original and validation cohorts. Presence/absence analyses assumed roughly uniform sequencing depth across donors, an assumption that may not hold. It was suggested by the authors that the approach could potentially be generalized to other disease states and immunological phenotypes. Assigning TCR associations to individual alleles was difficult when HLA alleles, especially DR and DQ, strongly co-occurred. For the cohort, immune exposure information was limited to CMV serostatus. Some IMGT-functional V segments, including TRBV6-2 and TRBV6-3, could not be told apart with the 87-base-pair reads, so those segments were excluded. The sequencing pipeline was judged likely to have produced a cluster of highly shared sequence variants as a technical artifact. In an earlier analysis of some 500 of the donors, most TCR beta V segments were observed in productive rearrangements about 87% or about 30% of the time, broadly matching IMGT annotations. In this cohort, only TCR beta chains were sequenced, and detectable features were limited by the absence of alpha or paired-chain data. Linkage disequilibrium might explain the correlated functional status among segregating V segments, but an unknown experimental factor could not be excluded. According to a later analysis, parvovirus B19, influenza, CMV and Epstein-Barr virus appeared linked to several top co-occurrence clusters. Three of the identified cytomegalovirus-associated TCR beta chains were confirmed in vitro to be specific for cytomegalovirus antigens. A further reported finding was that TCR beta sequences accurately predicted the HLA-A and HLA-B alleles for most subjects in the first cohort. In the study, around 150 TCR beta chains were listed as associated with cytomegalovirus. A later genetic analysis reported fewer N-insertions in productive TCRs among donors in an Asian-associated ancestry cluster than the roughly 690-donor mean. According to a later analysis, most CMV-associated TCR beta chains appeared to be HLA-restricted, and the HLA associations seemed to be driven largely by CMV exposure. Because HLA typing was missing for some donors at each locus, association tests included only the typed subset. According to a later analysis, TCR association rates differed among HLA loci, with DRB1 alleles showing the most associated TCRs and HLA-C alleles showing the fewest.

With respect to this clone: No antigen is known for it. Base quality data are lacking; no much larger clone is found one base away.

To prepare the library, the immunoSEQ multiplex PCR assay was applied. For the multiplex PCR, a mixture combining 60 forward primers for TCR Vbeta segments and 13 reverse primers for TCR Jbeta segments was used. The CDR3 region of rearranged TCR beta genes was amplified from genomic DNA with a multiplex PCR assay. The Illumina HiSeq System was used to sequence the amplified TCR beta libraries as 87-base-pair reads. In the paper's pipeline: In a later analysis, some 80 million unique TCR beta chains were counted across the roughly 610 repertoires, and roughly 11 million of these chains were shared by at least two donors. To remove PCR and sequencing errors, raw reads were error-corrected and collapsed into unique sequences using a nearest-neighbor algorithm that merged closely related sequences. V, D and J gene segments were assigned by aligning CDR3 sequences to IMGT reference sequences. For a sequence to be retained, at least a six-nucleotide match to both a V gene segment and a J gene segment was required. Rearrangements were called productive when the CDR3 lacked stop codons and stayed in frame with V and J; all others were non-productive. Following IMGT convention, CDR3 was defined as the stretch from the second conserved V-encoded cysteine up to the conserved J-encoded phenylalanine. The earlier analysis of about 500 of the donors excluded sequences that lacked an unambiguous match to a single V gene segment. In an earlier analysis of 587 of the donors, a V segment was called functional when productive rearrangements were above 56.7%, and segregating when the standard deviation between donors exceeded 5%. A statistical classification framework was built for diagnosing cytomegalovirus status from the catalog of TCR beta chain sequences. In a later analysis, TCR nucleotide sequences were compared against IMGT/GENE-DB human TR gene sequences so that V and J genes could be assigned. The TCRdist pipeline was used in a later analysis to assign CDR3 sequences and most-parsimonious VDJ recombination scenarios. In a later analysis, each TCR beta chain was defined by its CDR3 amino acid sequence together with its V-gene family, and reads without a unique V-gene family were excluded. In a later analysis, around 600 highly shared, low-generation-probability nucleotide sequences were removed to address suspected cross-contamination and a sequencing artifact. A later analysis calculated a clonal expansion index for each public chain from normalized within-repertoire ranks of inferred template counts. Generation probabilities in a later analysis came from a VDJ recombination model fitted to out-of-frame rearrangements, and those results were checked against IGoR. In a later analysis, hypergeometric tests were used to score TCR-TCR, TCR-HLA and TCR-CMV co-occurrence, with a repertoire-size bias correction applied to TCR pairs. To estimate false discovery rates, a later analysis permuted the HLA or CMV assignments 20 times. In a later analysis, co-occurring TCRs were grouped using DBSCAN, and TCRdist sequence similarity was added for clustering within HLA-allele-positive subsets. Repertoires with fewer than 30,000 or more than 120,000 public chains were left out of co-occurrence clustering, as were about five repertoires with anomalous nucleotide sharing. Sourced from immuneACCESS, this table was stored by TCRdb with only in-frame sequences that have V and J called. A share of the clones is absent; for the studies checked, an unresolved V gene accounts for under half, and the remainder has no known explanation. The DNA was the basis for D and trimming; V, J and clone size are from that table. The sample records about 150,000 clones, around 77% of which are singletons. The top ten hold 1% of the sample.

The cohort comprised several hundred healthy bone marrow donors. All cohort members were sampled while nominally healthy, although unrecorded immune exposures were likely present. The donor tested CMV seropositive and was one of the 289 seropositive cohort members. Each donor provided a peripheral blood sample, and peripheral blood mononuclear cells were used for TCR beta sequencing. Genomic DNA was extracted from the blood cell samples with the Qiagen DNeasy Blood Extraction Kit. From V the trimming removes 6 bases and from J it removes 7 bases, while the gene matches leave 9 bases of the junction unaccounted for. The CDR3, from cysteine to phenylalanine, totals 14 residues. The retained sequence is limited to the CDR3, 42 bases, with the frame set at the first base. The germline V gene sets CDR1 to MDHEN and CDR2 to SYDVKM.

The sequence was collected from a woman in her fifties or sixties in good health and CMV-seropositive. The chain joins TRBV28 to TRBJ1-2; the junction holds 9 bases that match TRBD1. Sequencing used PBMCs. The CDR3 protein sequence reads: CASRGEQGASGYTF. The DNA sequence reads TGTGCCAGCAGGGGAGAACAGGGGGCGTCTGGCTACACCTTC.